This T cell receptor (beta chain) originates from a study of CD8+ T cells in alopecia areata. Comment on this clone: One end of the junction does not line up with germline, which may come from a read error.

Germline V gives CDR1 SQVTM, CDR2 ANQGSEA. This CDR3 contains 14 residues. Sequencing used cDNA as its template, made by extracting RNA and reverse transcribing it. The table came from immunoSEQ multiplex PCR; TCRdb's copy has only in-frame clones and leaves some out. The table includes approximately 130,000 clones, around 50% detected once. The clonotype was recovered from a human donor with alopecia areata. The gene calls are TRBV29-1 and TRBJ1-2; TRBD1 is a possible D gene (5 bases). The sample comprised NKG2D-low CD8+ T cells sorted from blood. The CDR3 nucleotides read TGCAGCGTTGAAGACCCCGGGGCGGACTACGGCTACACCTTC. Translation gives CSVEDPGADYGYTF.